This TCR beta chain was captured by sequencing in a study of CD8+CD57+ T cells in acquired aplastic anemia. Genomic DNA, the template, was used for profiling of the TCR beta VDJ and CDR3. TCRdb processed the reads anew with MiXCR; each CDR3 protein has one entry. Of 260,000 or so distinct CDR3 sequences listed, approximately 50% are singletons. With V trimmed by 4 bases and J by 6 bases, 6 bases remained unmatched. The length of the CDR3 is 14 residues. Patients selected for sequencing had displayed CD8+CD57+ cell expansion by flow cytometry. This clonotype has a count of ten or more. The sequence was collected from a human donor with aplastic anemia. Sequenced input: sorted CD4+, CD8+, or CD8+CD57+ T cells (not recorded which) from PBMCs. This chain uses TRBV12-3 or TRBV12-4 with TRBJ1-5, with 7 bases aligning to TRBD1. The CDR3 region has the DNA TGTGCCAGCAGTTCACAGACAGGGTCTCAGCCCCAGCATTTT. Protein: CASSSQTGSQPQHF.